Below, 14 T cell receptor beta chains from the same sample are listed, as sequenced in a study of a mutant IDH1 vaccine in newly diagnosed glioma. Clones were sequenced by immunoSEQ multiplex PCR, and TCRdb holds only the in-frame ones, with some missing. The table lists 20,000 or so clones, almost 85% of them singletons. Indicated time point: week 47, end of study. The investigators gave 300 ug of mutant IDH1 20-mer peptide in each vaccine dose, together with topical imiquimod. These receptors' targets are unknown. Specimen: PBMCs, collected from a glioma patient whose treatment included an IDH1 peptide vaccine. The receptors come from a man between 40 and 49 years old with glioma.

This clone was recorded a few times. V is TRBV29-1 and J is TRBJ1-2; 7 nucleotides match TRBD1. This CDR3 contains 14 residues. Germline trimming cut 0 bases from V and 4 bases from J; bases unmatched to any gene: 5. Germline lookup yields CDR1 SQVTM and CDR2 ANQGSEA. CDR3: CSVEDDRVAYGYTF. The CDR3, as DNA: TGCAGCGTTGAAGATGACAGGGTTGCCTATGGCTACACCTTC.

V gene TRBV15 combines with J gene TRBJ1-6, with D possibly TRBD1 on 6 matching bases. Trimming stripped 4 bases from V and 9 bases from J, with 13 bases between. Germline V gene lookup returns CDR1 LNHNV and CDR2 YYDKDF (reference sequence). The CDR3 extends over 14 amino acids. CDR3 sequence: CATSTAGRGSPLHF. CDR3 in DNA: TGTGCCACCAGCACCGCCGGCAGGGGTTCACCCCTCCACTTT.

This chain uses TRBV5-1 with TRBJ2-7, with 11 bases that match TRBD1. CDR1 and CDR2 from the germline V gene are SGHRS and YFSETQ. With 5 bases clipped from V and 6 bases from J, the junction kept 7 bases outside the gene matches. CDR3 size: 14 residues. CDR3: CASSPSGTGGEQYF. The DNA of the CDR3 is TGCGCCAGCAGTCCCTCCGGGACAGGGGGCGAGCAGTACTTC.

Comments on this clone: The sample has other DNA sequences that encode this CDR3 too. V and J are TRBV5-1 and TRBJ2-5; tentatively, D is TRBD1 (6 bases). The germline V and J ends were trimmed by 1 base and 1 base, with 8 bases remaining between them. Germline CDR1 and CDR2: SGHRS and YFSETQ. This CDR3 spans 14 amino acids. As DNA, the CDR3 is TGCGCCAGCAGCTTGTCAGGGGTCCAAGAGACCCAGTACTTC. Its translation is CASSLSGVQETQYF. Based on the CDR3 plus reference TRBV5-1 and TRBJ2-5, the full variable domain is KAGVTQTPRYLIKTRGQQVTLSCSPISGHRSVSWYQQTPGQGLQFLFEYFSETQRNKGNFPGRFSGRQFSNSRSEMNVSTLELGDSALYLCASSLSGVQETQYFGPGTRLLVL.

The chain is built from TRBV12-5 and TRBJ1-1, with D possibly being TRBD1 (5 bases). Trimming took 3 bases from V and 1 from J, leaving 15 bases between them. The CDR3 runs 16 residues. CDR1 is LGHNT and CDR2 is FRNRAP in the germline V gene. CDR3 sequence reads: CASGFTGEVRNTEAFF. The CDR3 bases are TGTGCTAGTGGTTTCACGGGGGAGGTAAGGAACACTGAAGCTTTCTTT.

The rearrangement joins TRBV7-2 to TRBJ2-2; weak D call: TRBD2 (6 bases). Germline CDR1 and CDR2: SGHTA and FQGNSA. The V end lost 4 bases, the J end lost 4 bases, and 13 bases lay between the germline ends. The CDR3 contains 15 residues. CDR3 in DNA: TGTGCCAGCAGCTATGGGCTAGCGAGCACCGGGGAGCTGTTTTTT. Its translation: CASSYGLASTGELFF.

The chain employs TRBV19 and TRBJ2-7, with 7 bases fitting TRBD1. This CDR3 spans 14 amino acids. With V trimmed by 5 bases and J by 3 bases, 7 bases remained unmatched. Germline V CDR1 and CDR2: LNHDA, SQIVND (reference sequence). DNA of the CDR3: TGTGCCAGTAGTCCCGGGACAGCCCACTACGAGCAGTACTTC. It yields the protein CASSPGTAHYEQYF.

This clone has only one observation. The chain combines TRBV5-1 with TRBJ2-1, with 10 positions matching TRBD2. Trimming removed 2 bases from V and 4 bases from J; junction bases left unmatched: 3. The CDR3 is made up of 15 amino acids. Germline V gene data show CDR1 as SGHRS and CDR2 as YFSETQ. CDR3 protein: CASSLTGLAYNEQFF. The CDR3 nucleotides read TGCGCCAGCAGCTTAACGGGACTAGCGTACAATGAGCAGTTCTTC. The full variable domain, in which reference TRBV5-1 and TRBJ2-1 provide the parts outside the CDR3, is KAGVTQTPRYLIKTRGQQVTLSCSPISGHRSVSWYQQTPGQGLQFLFEYFSETQRNKGNFPGRFSGRQFSNSRSEMNVSTLELGDSALYLCASSLTGLAYNEQFFGPGTRLTVL.

The V and J genes are TRBV18 and TRBJ2-7; D might be TRBD2 (5 bases). The CDR3 extends over 13 amino acids. V lost 3 bases and J lost 5, with 11 bases in between. The germline CDR1 and CDR2 sequences are KGHSH and LQKENI. The CDR3 sequence: CASSPGRVNEQYF. CDR3 sequence (DNA): TGTGCCAGCTCACCCGGGCGGGTCAACGAGCAGTACTTC.

CDR3 in DNA: TGTGCCAGCACCACGGGACAGGGATTCTCTGGAAACACCATATATTTT. Protein sequence: CASTTGQGFSGNTIYF. The chain employs TRBV7-2 and TRBJ1-3; 9 nucleotides line up with TRBD1. Trimming at V came to 7 bases and at J to 0 bases, leaving 7 bases not matched to a gene. Germline loops: CDR1 SGHTA, CDR2 FQGNSA. This CDR3 is 16 amino acids long.

V and J are TRBV12-5 and TRBJ2-7, with D perhaps TRBD1 (6 bases). Trimming pared 2 bases from V and 6 bases from J, leaving 11 bases between. This CDR3 has 13 amino acids. Germline V gene data show CDR1 as LGHNT and CDR2 as FRNRAP. CDR3 sequence (DNA): TGTGCTAGTGGTTTGACAGGGAGATCCGAGCAGTACTTC. Amino acid sequence: CASGLTGRSEQYF.

The V and J genes are TRBV13 and TRBJ2-7; TRBD2 aligns across 12 bases. V trimming: 5 bases; J trimming: 1 base; junction bases outside the gene matches: 6. CDR1 and CDR2 from the germline V gene are PRHDT and FYEKMQ (reference sequence). This CDR3 has 16 amino acids. The CDR3: CASSEGLAGSSYEQYF. CDR3 nucleotide sequence: TGTGCCAGCAGCGAAGGACTAGCGGGATCGTCCTACGAGCAGTACTTC.

CDR3 sequence (DNA): TGTGCCAGCAGCACACAACCGGGACACCAAGAGACCCAGTACTTC. Protein product: CASSTQPGHQETQYF. The rearrangement links TRBV7-3 to TRBJ2-5; perhaps D is TRBD1 or TRBD2 (5 bases each). Deletions cut 5 bases from V and 0 bases from J, with 13 bases between. Germline V gives CDR1 SGHTA, CDR2 FQGTGA. This CDR3 has 15 amino acids. Together with reference TRBV7-3 and TRBJ2-5, the CDR3 gives the full variable domain: GAGVSQTPSNKVTEKGKYVELRCDPISGHTALYWYRQSLGQGPEFLIYFQGTGAADDSGLPNDRFFAVRPEGSVSTLKIQRTERGDSAVYLCASSTQPGHQETQYFGPGTRLLVL.

This clone was seen just once. The rearrangement links TRBV9 to TRBJ1-4; D might be TRBD1 (5 bases). CDR1 and CDR2 from the germline V gene are SGDLS and YYNGEE. The V end was cut by 3 bases, the J end by 8 bases, with 14 bases between. The CDR3 runs to 14 residues. CDR3 DNA: TGTGCCAGCAGCGCCCAGGGCCGAGGGGAAAAACTGTTTTTT. Protein sequence: CASSAQGRGEKLFF. The variable domain in full, with the rest retrieved from reference TRBV9 and TRBJ1-4, is DSGVTQTPKHLITATGQRVTLRCSPRSGDLSVYWYQQSLDQGLQFLIQYYNGEERAKGNILERFSAQQFPDLHSELNLSSLELGDSALYFCASSAQGRGEKLFFGSGTQLSVL.